This TCR beta chain was obtained from a study of shared clonotypes between healthy human individuals. As concerns this clone: What it binds is unknown.

Assay: immunoSEQ multiplex PCR; the TCRdb copy retains only in-frame clones and omits some. This sample has around 2.1 million clones; 90% to 96% occur once, and the top ten carry roughly 0.13%. There are 19 residues in the CDR3. Looked up from germline, CDR1 is MDHEN and CDR2 is SYDVKM. V lost 2 bases to trimming and J lost 0 bases; unmatched junction nucleotides: 13. Study observations and caveats: Roughly 4.6% of naive CD4 clonotypes were common to a few donors. Generation probability values for non-shared clonotypes were lower than those for clonotypes shared by all four donors. At large depth, rarefaction still showed sorted-subset sequencing to be incomplete.

Sequencing input: naive CD4+ T cells sorted from blood. The sample's subset: CD45RA+ positively selected. This chain links TRBV28 with TRBJ1-5, with 7 bases matching TRBD1. This TCR came from a man aged 18-30 years in good health. CDR3 sequence reads: CASSLPPGRGAYSNQPQHF. In DNA form, the CDR3 reads TGTGCCAGCAGTTTACCACCGGGCAGGGGGGCCTATAGCAATCAGCCCCAGCATTTT. Looking up the rest from reference TRBV28 and TRBJ1-5 gives the full variable domain: DVKVTQSSRYLVKRTGEKVFLECVQDMDHENMFWYRQDPGLGLRLIYFSYDVKMKEKGDIPEGYSVSREKKERFSLILESASTNQTSMYLCASSLPPGRGAYSNQPQHFGDGTRLSIL.